This TCR beta chain was captured in a study of T cells in Graves' hyperthyroidism and ophthalmopathy. RNA transcripts gave rise to amplified TCR beta CDR3 regions. HTBI primers were used for first-round RT-PCR of the TCR CDR3. TCRdb redid the calling of the multiplex PCR reads with MiXCR, one entry per CDR3 protein. This sample yields more than 500,000 distinct CDR3 sequences, of which 15% to 20% are seen a single time; 3.8% belongs to the top ten. V was trimmed by 0 bases and J by 4 bases, leaving 12 bases between them. This CDR3 is 16 amino acids long. Germline CDR1 LGHDT, CDR2 YNNKEL (reference sequence).

The chain employs TRBV3-1 and TRBJ2-2, with D unresolved. The sequence came from a woman aged 25 to 39 with Graves' hyperthyroidism. The material sequenced was blood. The CDR3 DNA sequence: TGTGCCAGCAGCCAAGATGTCGGGCTCGGCACCGGGGAGCTGTTTTTT. Translation gives CASSQDVGLGTGELFF.